Following are 23 T cell receptor beta chains from one sample sequenced in a study of graft-versus-host responses after intestinal transplantation. Assay used: immunoSEQ multiplex PCR; TCRdb lists only in-frame clones, some missing. The sample holds over 60,000 clones; around 90% are singletons and the top ten take 6.5% to 8%. Specimen: bone marrow, collected approximately 740 days after intestinal transplantation. The receptors stem from a human patient who received an intestinal transplant, so some T cells may come from the graft donor.

This rearrangement joins TRBV4-3 to TRBJ1-3; the D is unclear. CDR3 length: 11 amino acids. The germline CDR1 and CDR2 sequences are LGHNA and YSLEER. The ends were cut back, 1 base at V and 9 bases at J, with 4 bases in the middle. This CDR3 is CASSQGSTIYF. CDR3 nucleotides: TGCGCCAGCAGCCAAGGGAGCACCATATATTTT.

The chain couples TRBV10-1 to TRBJ2-1; possible D gene TRBD1, 6 bases. Per germline, CDR1 WNHNN and CDR2 SYGVQD (reference sequence). Trimming shortened V by 4 bases and J by 8 bases, and 9 bases separated the two germline ends. There are 12 residues in the CDR3. CDR3 loop: CASSASGDEQFF. The DNA for the CDR3 is TGCGCCAGCAGTGCTTCAGGGGATGAGCAGTTCTTC.

This chain links TRBV5-4 with TRBJ2-6, with D hard to call. Germline V lookup: CDR1 SGHNT, CDR2 YYREEE (reference sequence). The CDR3 totals 13 residues. The V and J ends lost 0 bases and 8 bases respectively, with 6 bases between them. DNA for the CDR3: TGTGCCAGCAGCTTGGTAGGACCCAACGTCCTGACTTTC. This translates into CASSLVGPNVLTF.

The rearrangement joins TRBV7-2 to TRBJ2-7, with TRBD2 matching 7 bases. The V gene end was trimmed by 0 bases and the J gene end by 5 bases; junction bases not matched to a gene: 10. Germline V gene sequence: CDR1 SGHTA, CDR2 FQGNSA. The CDR3 spans 16 residues. CDR3 amino acids: CASSLALGGSADEQYF. CDR3 DNA sequence: TGTGCCAGCAGCTTAGCGCTGGGCGGGAGCGCCGACGAGCAGTACTTC.

This clone was counted only a few times. This sequence joins TRBV6-1 and TRBJ1-6; D gene uncertain. Germline lookup yields CDR1 MNHNS and CDR2 SASEGT. Deletions cut 1 base from V and 6 bases from J, with 10 bases between. The CDR3 contains 15 residues. The CDR3 is CASSEVRSVNSPLHF. The CDR3 DNA reads as TGTGCCAGCAGTGAAGTCCGTTCGGTTAATTCACCCCTCCACTTT.

The chain employs TRBV28 and TRBJ1-5; D not resolved. Germline V gives CDR1 MDHEN, CDR2 SYDVKM. CDR3 length: 14 residues. With 3 bases removed from V and 3 bases from J, the gap between germline ends came to 9 bases. The DNA for the CDR3 is TGTGCCAGCAGTTTCGGTCAAACCAATCAGCCCCAGCATTTT. It is translated as CASSFGQTNQPQHF.

This chain joins TRBV5-1 and TRBJ2-1; D is tentatively TRBD1 or TRBD2 (5 bases each). The germline V gene has CDR1 SGHRS and CDR2 YFSETQ. The CDR3 has 17 amino acids. V was trimmed by 2 bases and J by 2 bases, leaving 17 bases between them. For the CDR3, the DNA is TGCGCCAGCAGCTTCGGTATTTCGGGGCCCGCCTACAATGAGCAGTTCTTC. Translated: CASSFGISGPAYNEQFF.

The chain is built from TRBV27 and TRBJ2-1; D is undetermined. With 2 bases removed from V and 5 bases from J, the gap between germline ends came to 13 bases. The CDR3 covers 15 residues. Germline V gene sequence: CDR1 MNHEY, CDR2 SMNVEV (reference sequence). CDR3 amino acids: CASSLGIVVHNEQFF. The CDR3 nucleotides read TGTGCCAGCAGTTTAGGGATCGTCGTCCACAATGAGCAGTTCTTC.

CDR3 coding DNA: TGTGCCATCGCACAGGGCAATGAGCAGTTCTTC. Protein product: CAIAQGNEQFF. J is TRBJ2-1 and V is TRBV6-5; TRBD1 might be the D (6 bases). CDR1 and CDR2 from the germline V gene are MNHEY and SVGAGI. Trimming shortened V by 10 bases and J by 6 bases, and 10 bases separated the two germline ends. The length of the CDR3 is 11 residues.

About this clone itself: Other DNA sequences of this sample code for an identical CDR3. The V and J genes are TRBV5-1 and TRBJ2-5, with D unresolved. Per germline, CDR1 SGHRS and CDR2 YFSETQ. The CDR3 has 11 residues. V lost 4 bases and J 1 base, leaving 2 bases between the germline ends. The CDR3 nucleotides are TGCGCCAGCAGCCTCCAAGAGACCCAGTACTTC. Its protein is CASSLQETQYF.

V usage is TRBV27 and J usage is TRBJ1-1; 7 bases are a match to TRBD1. Looked up from germline, CDR1 is MNHEY and CDR2 is SMNVEV (reference sequence). V was clipped by 8 bases and J by 1 base; unmatched bases: 7. CDR3 size: 14 residues. The CDR3 spells CASRQGGGNTEAFF. The CDR3 DNA sequence: TGTGCCAGCCGCCAGGGGGGCGGGAACACTGAAGCTTTCTTT.

The rearrangement uses TRBV2 and TRBJ2-7, with TRBD1 as a possible D gene (5 bases). The CDR3 runs to 13 residues. Trimming took off 6 bases at V and 7 bases at J, with 16 bases between the two ends. Germline CDR1 is SNHLY and CDR2 is FYNNEI. CDR3 coding DNA: TGTGCCAGCAGAGACAGACCCTACGAGGAGCAGTACTTC. Translated, it gives CASRDRPYEEQYF. The entire variable domain, with the rest obtained from reference TRBV2 and TRBJ2-7, is as follows: EPEVTQTPSHQVTQMGQEVILRCVPISNHLYFYWYRQILGQKVEFLVSFYNNEISEKSEIFDDQFSVERPDGSNFTLKIRSTKLEDSAMYFCASRDRPYEEQYFGPGTRLTVT.

The rearrangement joins TRBV19 to TRBJ2-6; D is unresolved. V lost 4 bases to trimming and J lost 0 bases, with 13 bases between them. Germline V gives CDR1 LNHDA, CDR2 SQIVND (reference sequence). The CDR3 loop spans 17 amino acids. Here the CDR3 DNA reads TGTGCCAGTAGTACCTATGGCCATGGCTCTGGGGCCAACGTCCTGACTTTC. Its protein is CASSTYGHGSGANVLTF. Drawing the rest from reference TRBV19 and TRBJ2-6, the complete variable domain is DGGITQSPKYLFRKEGQNVTLSCEQNLNHDAMYWYRQDPGQGLRLIYYSQIVNDFQKGDIAEGYSVSREKKESFPLTVTSAQKNPTAFYLCASSTYGHGSGANVLTFGAGSRLTVL.

V and J are TRBV4-2 and TRBJ1-2; TRBD1 matches 7 bases. The CDR3 length is 16 residues. With V trimmed by 3 bases and J by 4 bases, 11 bases remained unmatched. CDR1 and CDR2 from the germline V gene are LGHNA and YNFKEQ. Written as DNA, the CDR3 is TGTGCCAGCAGCCATGCAGACAGGGAGGATGCCTATGGCTACACCTTC. Translation gives CASSHADREDAYGYTF.

The chain carries TRBV6-1 and TRBJ2-7; tentative D call: TRBD1 (6 bases). CDR1 MNHNS and CDR2 SASEGT come from the germline V gene. With 2 bases removed from V and 4 bases from J, the gap between germline ends came to 12 bases. The CDR3 contains 14 residues. Here the CDR3 reads CASSELQGGYEQYF. CDR3 DNA: TGTGCCAGCAGTGAACTACAGGGTGGGTACGAGCAGTACTTC.

The gene calls are TRBV30 and TRBJ1-1; perhaps TRBD1 as D (5 bases). Germline V gene data show CDR1 as GTSNPN and CDR2 as SVGIG (reference sequence). The CDR3 covers 12 residues. The ends were cut back, 3 bases at V and 5 bases at J, with 10 bases in the middle. The CDR3 loop reads CAWSGAPTEAFF. The DNA of the CDR3 is TGTGCCTGGAGCGGGGCGCCTACTGAAGCTTTCTTT.

The rearrangement joins TRBV28 to TRBJ2-7, with a weak D call TRBD1 (6 bases). The V end was cut by 5 bases, the J end by 0 bases, with 20 bases between. This CDR3 is built from 17 residues. The germline V gene has CDR1 MDHEN and CDR2 SYDVKM. This CDR3 is CASSTTYRVLSSYEQYF. CDR3 nucleotide sequence: TGTGCCAGCAGTACAACCTACAGGGTTCTGAGCTCCTACGAGCAGTACTTC.

The rearrangement uses TRBV6-5 and TRBJ1-2; D is possibly TRBD1 (5 bases). Per the germline V gene, CDR1 is MNHEY and CDR2 is SVGAGI. V was clipped by 7 bases and J by 10 bases, with 16 bases between them. The CDR3 contains 12 residues. In nucleotides, the CDR3 is TGTGCCAGCACCCAAAGGCAGGGTTCCTACACCTTC. Translating it yields CASTQRQGSYTF.

The rearrangement joins TRBV10-3 to TRBJ2-7; 12 nucleotides match TRBD1. The trim removed 3 bases at V and 5 bases at J, leaving 14 bases unmatched. The CDR3 has 18 amino acids. Germline V lookup: CDR1 ENHRY, CDR2 SYGVKD. Here the CDR3 DNA reads TGTGCCATCAGTGACCCGAAGGTGACGGGACAGGGGGCTGACGAGCAGTACTTC. Amino acid sequence: CAISDPKVTGQGADEQYF.

The chain employs TRBV2 and TRBJ2-7; a weak D match, TRBD2 (6 bases). Germline-derived CDR1 and CDR2 are SNHLY and FYNNEI. This CDR3 is built from 13 residues. Trimming took 2 bases from V and 10 from J, leaving 15 bases between them. CDR3 sequence reads: CASSESTFGGQYF. CDR3 coding DNA: TGTGCCAGCAGTGAAAGCACCTTCGGGGGACAGTACTTC.

This chain joins TRBV12-5 and TRBJ2-7; 9 bases fit TRBD2. Germline trimming cut 10 bases from V and 0 bases from J; bases unmatched to any gene: 13. Germline V gene data show CDR1 as LGHNT and CDR2 as FRNRAP. The CDR3 contains 16 residues. The CDR3 spells CANKTGTSPISYEQYF. In DNA, the CDR3 is TGTGCTAATAAGACGGGGACTAGCCCAATCTCCTACGAGCAGTACTTC.

This chain connects TRBV10-3 to TRBJ2-1; D is perhaps TRBD2 (5 bases). The CDR3 length is 16 residues. The germline V gene has CDR1 ENHRY and CDR2 SYGVKD. V was shortened by 4 bases and J by 8 bases, with 21 bases between the two germline ends. In DNA, the CDR3 is TGTGCCATCAGTGCGGACTTAGCAGGTGGTAAGGATGAGCAGTTCTTC. Translating gives CAISADLAGGKDEQFF.

This chain links TRBV19 with TRBJ2-2; D is possibly TRBD2 (5 bases). V gave up 6 bases and J gave up 6 bases, with 17 bases separating them. Germline V gives CDR1 LNHDA, CDR2 SQIVND (reference sequence). The CDR3 spans 15 residues. Here the CDR3 DNA reads TGTGCCAGTAGCCGGTGGGAGCTCCAACCCGGGGAGCTGTTTTTT. Protein sequence: CASSRWELQPGELFF.